This T cell receptor beta chain was documented in a study of blood T cell repertoires in COVID-19. The overall study: Italy, Spain and the United States were the sources of the convalescent and acute COVID-19 samples. Sample material is recorded as cDNA or gDNA derived from T cells, B-cell-depleted T cells, or PBMCs.

In the source study's methods: Nucleated cell counts were estimated from reference gene primer amplification. Here immunoSEQ multiplex PCR was the method, and the copy in TCRdb shows in-frame clones only, minus some. That table furnishes V, J and clone size, whereas the DNA furnished D and trimming. The profile shows some 110,000 clones, roughly nine tenths of them singletons. This clone was seen only a few times. Deletions cut 2 bases from V and 6 bases from J, with 11 bases between. CDR3 size: 13 residues. Germline loops: CDR1 SGHRS, CDR2 YFSETQ. J is TRBJ1-1 and V is TRBV5-1, with a possible D match to TRBD1 (6 bases). Sequencing used peripheral blood. This TCR was recovered from a man in his 70s who had recovered from COVID-19. CDR3 in amino acids: CASSLGGDSEAFF. The CDR3 DNA reads as TGCGCCAGCAGCTTAGGGGGGGACTCTGAAGCTTTCTTT.